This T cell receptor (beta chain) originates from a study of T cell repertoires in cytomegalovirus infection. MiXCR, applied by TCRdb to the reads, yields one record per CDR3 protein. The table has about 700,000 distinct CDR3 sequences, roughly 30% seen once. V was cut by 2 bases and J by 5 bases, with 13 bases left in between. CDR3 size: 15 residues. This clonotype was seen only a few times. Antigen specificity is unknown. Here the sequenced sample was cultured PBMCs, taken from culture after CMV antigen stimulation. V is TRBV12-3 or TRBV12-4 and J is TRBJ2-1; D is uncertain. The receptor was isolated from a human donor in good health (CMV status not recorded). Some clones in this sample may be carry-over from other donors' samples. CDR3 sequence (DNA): TGTGCCAGCAGTTTATTTGTAACAGCCGACAATGAGCAGTTCTTC. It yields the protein CASSLFVTADNEQFF.